This T cell receptor beta chain originates from a study of post-analysis software for immune sequencing data. Study-level information: Recorded subtypes: relapsing-remitting, secondary progressive, progressive-relapsing; some patients unannotated. The study, taken as a whole, reports: The F measure placed samples prepared in the same batch into strongly shared clusters. The normalized Chao1 diversity of multiple sclerosis patients was significantly lower than that of controls. A handful of TRBV segments appeared more often in patients than in controls, and TRBV5-6, TRBV5-1 and TRBV20-1 were among these.

The authors incorporated unique molecular identifiers into the TCR beta cDNA libraries. Input of 1 to 10 million T cells yielded roughly 530,000 cDNA molecules. TCRdb redid the calling of the PCR reads with MiXCR, one entry per CDR3 protein. The profile shows 380,000 or so distinct CDR3 sequences, less than 40% of them singletons. Note on this clonotype: Antigen specificity is unknown.

In germline, CDR1 is SQVTM, CDR2 ANQGSEA. V trimming: 5 bases; J trimming: 1 base; junction bases outside the gene matches: 6. CDR3 size: 14 residues. The V call is TRBV29-1, the J call TRBJ1-1; TRBD1 matches 8 bases. The specimen sequenced was blood. The TCR sequence derives from a girl aged 5 to 17 with multiple sclerosis. CDR3 protein: CSVRPGTGNTEAFF. DNA for the CDR3: TGCAGCGTTCGTCCCGGGACAGGGAACACTGAAGCTTTCTTT.